Many counts were recorded for the clone carrying this TCR beta chain. Its antigen is not identified. This entry belongs to a study of T cells after yellow fever vaccination. For the study at large: Fractions containing few cells were prepared with SMART-Seq v4 Ultra Low Input.

The CDR3 contains 17 residues. Per the germline V gene, CDR1 is MGHDK and CDR2 is SYGVNS. The V and J ends lost 4 bases and 3 bases respectively, with 18 bases between them. The study's findings and limits: From the bulk population, abundant clonotypes could contaminate and appear within FACS-sorted repertoires.

TCRdb reprocessed the 5' RACE reads with MiXCR, giving one entry per CDR3 protein. The table records a few hundred thousand distinct CDR3 sequences, 7.5% to 9.5% of them present only once. The rearrangement uses TRBV25-1 and TRBJ2-2, with a weak D call TRBD2 (6 bases). This specimen was CD4+ T cells sorted from PBMCs, taken 5 days after the yellow fever booster vaccination. This clonotype was obtained from a man between 18 and 35 years old who received the YFV17D yellow fever vaccine. The CDR3 DNA follows: TGTGCCAGCAGTGGGAGTAGCTACGGGACTCACACCGGGGAGCTGTTTTTT. Translated, it gives CASSGSSYGTHTGELFF.